The clone carrying this T cell receptor (beta chain) has just a few counts. This record comes from a study of identical twins. Germline lookup yields CDR1 SQVTM and CDR2 ANQGSEA. Trimming pared 4 bases from V and 10 bases from J, leaving 19 bases between. This CDR3 spans 14 amino acids. TCRdb ran MiXCR on the 5' RACE reads and lists one entry per CDR3 protein. The profile shows 300,000 to 400,000 distinct CDR3 sequences, 12% of them singletons. These data also formed part of another study, on yellow fever vaccine responses in identical twins.

J is TRBJ1-4 and V is TRBV29-1, with a weak D call TRBD1 (5 bases). The sample comprised CD8+ T cells sorted from blood. This TCR came from a woman under 30 in good health. The CDR3 region has the DNA TGCAGCGTTGGTACGGGGCAGAGCTCGGTAAAACTGTTTTTT. Its translation: CSVGTGQSSVKLFF.